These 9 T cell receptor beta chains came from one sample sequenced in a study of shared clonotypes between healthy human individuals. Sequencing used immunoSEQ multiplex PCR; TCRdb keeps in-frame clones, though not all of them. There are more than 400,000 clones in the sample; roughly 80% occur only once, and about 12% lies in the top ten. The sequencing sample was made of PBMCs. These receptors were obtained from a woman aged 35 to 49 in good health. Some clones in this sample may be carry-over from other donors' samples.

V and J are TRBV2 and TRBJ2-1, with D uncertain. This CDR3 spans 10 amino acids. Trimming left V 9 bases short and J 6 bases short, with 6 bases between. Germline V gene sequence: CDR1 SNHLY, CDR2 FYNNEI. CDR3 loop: CASLGNEQFF. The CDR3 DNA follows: TGTGCCAGTCTCGGCAATGAGCAGTTCTTC.

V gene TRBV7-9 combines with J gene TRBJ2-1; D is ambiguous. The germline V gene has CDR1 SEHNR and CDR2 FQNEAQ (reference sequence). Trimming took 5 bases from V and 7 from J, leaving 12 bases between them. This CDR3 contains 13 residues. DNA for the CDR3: TGTGCCAGCAGCACCCGACTGAGAAATGAGCAGTTCTTC. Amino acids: CASSTRLRNEQFF.

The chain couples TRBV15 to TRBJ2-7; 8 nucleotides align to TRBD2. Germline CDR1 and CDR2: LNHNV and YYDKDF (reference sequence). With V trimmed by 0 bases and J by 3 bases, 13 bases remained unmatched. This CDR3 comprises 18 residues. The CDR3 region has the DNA TGTGCCACCAGCAGAGACTACCCGGGACTAGGAGTGGGCTACGAGCAGTACTTC. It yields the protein CATSRDYPGLGVGYEQYF.

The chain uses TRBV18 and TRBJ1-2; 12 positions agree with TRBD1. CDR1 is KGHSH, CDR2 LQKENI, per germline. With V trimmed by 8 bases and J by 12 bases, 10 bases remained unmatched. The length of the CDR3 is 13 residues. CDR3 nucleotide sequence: TGTGCCAGCCAAATCGAGGGACAGGGGGCGCACACCTTC. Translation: CASQIEGQGAHTF.

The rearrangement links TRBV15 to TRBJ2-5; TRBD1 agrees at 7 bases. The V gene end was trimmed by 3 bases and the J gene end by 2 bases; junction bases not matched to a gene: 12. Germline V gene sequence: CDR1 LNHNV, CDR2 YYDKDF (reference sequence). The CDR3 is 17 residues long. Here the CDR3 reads CATSRGDRAGQQETQYF. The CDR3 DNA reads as TGTGCCACCAGCAGGGGGGACAGAGCAGGCCAACAAGAGACCCAGTACTTC. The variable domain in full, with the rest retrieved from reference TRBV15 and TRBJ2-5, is DAMVIQNPRYQVTQFGKPVTLSCSQTLNHNVMYWYQQKSSQAPKLLFHYYDKDFNNEADTPDNFQSRRPNTSFCFLDIRSPGLGDTAMYLCATSRGDRAGQQETQYFGPGTRLLVL.

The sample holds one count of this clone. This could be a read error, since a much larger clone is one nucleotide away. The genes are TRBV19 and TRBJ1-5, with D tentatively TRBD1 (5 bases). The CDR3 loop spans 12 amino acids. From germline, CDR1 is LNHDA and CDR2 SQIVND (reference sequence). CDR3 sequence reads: CVSSPRDQPQHF. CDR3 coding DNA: TGTGTCAGTAGTCCCAGGGATCAGCCCCAGCATTTT.

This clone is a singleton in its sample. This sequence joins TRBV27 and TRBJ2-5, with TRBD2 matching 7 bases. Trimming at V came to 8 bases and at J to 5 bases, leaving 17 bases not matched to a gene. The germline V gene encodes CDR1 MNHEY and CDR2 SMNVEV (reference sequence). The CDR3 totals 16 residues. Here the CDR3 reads CASRHSGSVRMETQYF. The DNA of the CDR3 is TGTGCCAGCCGCCATAGCGGGTCAGTCCGGATGGAGACCCAGTACTTC.

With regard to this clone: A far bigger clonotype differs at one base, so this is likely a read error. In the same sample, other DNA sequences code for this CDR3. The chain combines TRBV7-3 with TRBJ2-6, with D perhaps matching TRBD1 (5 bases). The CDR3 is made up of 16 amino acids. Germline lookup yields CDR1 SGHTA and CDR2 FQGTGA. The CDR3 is CASSLTASSGANVLTF. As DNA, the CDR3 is TGTGCCAGCAGCTTAACAGCTAGTTCTGGGGCCAATGTCCTGACTTTC.

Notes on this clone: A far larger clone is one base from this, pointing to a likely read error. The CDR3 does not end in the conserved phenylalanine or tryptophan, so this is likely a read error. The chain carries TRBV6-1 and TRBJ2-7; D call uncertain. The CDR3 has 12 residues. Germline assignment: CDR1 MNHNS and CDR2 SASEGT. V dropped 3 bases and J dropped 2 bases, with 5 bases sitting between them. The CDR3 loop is CASSDLPYEQYL. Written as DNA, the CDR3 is TGTGCCAGCAGTGATTTGCCCTACGAGCAGTACCTC.